This T cell receptor beta chain was retrieved from a study of cytomegalovirus exposure and HLA in healthy donors. This clone came up a few times. The antigen remains unidentified. The study ran its PCR with 60 Vbeta and 13 Jbeta primers. Some clones are missing from TCRdb's copy, which holds only in-frame ones; the method was immunoSEQ multiplex PCR. The sample lists more than 150,000 clones; around 80% were seen once. V lost 5 bases to trimming and J lost 5 bases; unmatched junction nucleotides: 9. Germline CDR1 and CDR2: SGHTS and YDEGEE. The CDR3 is 15 amino acids. Study outcomes and limitations: Information on immune exposure was restricted to one variable (CMV serostatus).

Sequenced sample: PBMCs. The receptor's source is a woman in her twenties or thirties in good health and CMV-seronegative. The gene calls are TRBV5-8 and TRBJ1-5, with TRBD1 matching 8 bases. CDR3 DNA: TGTGCCAGCAGTGTCAGGGGGCTGGGACATCAGCCCCAGCATTTT. This gives the protein CASSVRGLGHQPQHF.